The 13 T cell receptor beta chains in this list originate from one sample, sequenced in a study of T cells in Graves' hyperthyroidism and ophthalmopathy. Researchers amplified the TCR beta CDR3 regions from RNA transcripts. When the TCR CDR3 underwent first-round RT-PCR, the HTBI primer set was used. Via MiXCR, TCRdb re-called the multiplex PCR reads, giving one row per CDR3 protein. This repertoire shows about 620,000 distinct CDR3 sequences, about 17% found once; its top ten account for 3.8%. The source material was blood. The receptors stem from a woman under 40 with Graves' hyperthyroidism.

This clonotype has a count of ten or more. The chain employs TRBV20-1 and TRBJ2-7, with 9 positions matching TRBD1. The germline CDR1 and CDR2 sequences are DFQATT and SNEGSKA (reference sequence). The junction had 5 bases not matched to a gene; V was cut back by 3 bases and J by 5 bases. This CDR3 is 13 amino acids long. This CDR3 reads CSASWTGAHEQYF. The CDR3 nucleotides are TGCAGTGCTAGTTGGACAGGGGCCCACGAGCAGTACTTC.

This clonotype has only a few counts. The chain carries TRBV6-6 and TRBJ2-5; 14 bases map to TRBD2. The CDR3 loop spans 18 amino acids. Germline loops: CDR1 MNHNY, CDR2 SVGAGI (reference sequence). The ends lost 0 bases at V and 1 base at J; junction bases unmatched: 4. The CDR3 coding sequence is TGTGCCAGCAGTTACTCGTGGACTAGCGGGGGGACCCAAGAGACCCAGTACTTC. It yields the protein CASSYSWTSGGTQETQYF.

This clonotype was counted ten times or more. The chain employs TRBV11-2 and TRBJ2-2; D uncertain. Per germline, CDR1 SGHAT and CDR2 FQNNGV. This CDR3 spans 12 amino acids. V lost 5 bases to trimming and J lost 7 bases, with 8 bases between them. In DNA form, the CDR3 reads TGTGCCAGCAGCGGACCGTACGGGGAGCTGTTTTTT. This sequence encodes CASSGPYGELFF. The full variable domain, in which reference TRBV11-2 and TRBJ2-2 provide the parts outside the CDR3, is EAGVAQSPRYKIIEKRQSVAFWCNPISGHATLYWYQQILGQGPKLLIQFQNNGVVDDSQLPKDRFSAERLKGVDSTLKIQPAKLEDSAVYLCASSGPYGELFFGEGSRLTVL.

This clonotype was observed at least ten times. The V and J genes are TRBV28 and TRBJ2-2; 7 bases line up with TRBD1. Per germline, CDR1 MDHEN and CDR2 SYDVKM. Trimming at V came to 4 bases and at J to 1 base, leaving 3 bases not matched to a gene. This CDR3 contains 15 residues. The CDR3 DNA is TGTGCCAGCAGTTCGACAGGGAAGAACACCGGGGAGCTGTTTTTT. Protein: CASSSTGKNTGELFF.

This clonotype came up many times. This chain uses TRBV6-1 with TRBJ1-6, with TRBD1 as a possible D gene (6 bases). The germline V gene has CDR1 MNHNS and CDR2 SASEGT. The V end lost 5 bases, the J end lost 10 bases, and 12 bases lay between the germline ends. The CDR3 covers 13 residues. In DNA form, the CDR3 reads TGTGCCAGCAGTTCGACAGGACCCTCACCCCTCCACTTT. Translation: CASSSTGPSPLHF.

This sequence joins TRBV3-1 and TRBJ2-7; TRBD2 might be the D (6 bases). The CDR3 is made up of 16 amino acids. V gave up 2 bases and J gave up 3 bases, with 17 bases separating them. Germline V gene data show CDR1 as LGHDT and CDR2 as YNNKEL (reference sequence). Here the CDR3 DNA reads TGTGCCAGCAGCCAATTTGACGGGAGTAGGGTCTACGAGCAGTACTTC. Protein sequence: CASSQFDGSRVYEQYF.

The sample holds a few counts of this clonotype. This sequence joins TRBV7-9 and TRBJ1-1; D uncertain. The germline gives CDR1 SEHNR, CDR2 FQNEAQ (reference sequence). V was cut by 7 bases and J by 0 bases, with 6 bases left in between. The CDR3 loop spans 12 amino acids. The CDR3 sequence: CASTDLNTEAFF. CDR3 nucleotides: TGTGCCAGCACCGATTTGAACACTGAAGCTTTCTTT.

This clonotype was recorded many times. The gene calls are TRBV6-2 or TRBV6-3 and TRBJ2-1; maybe TRBD2 (5 bases). CDR1 and CDR2 (germline): MNHEY, SVGEGT. The CDR3 sequence is 13 residues long. Trimming pared 7 bases from V and 8 bases from J, leaving 15 bases between. CDR3 nucleotides: TGTGCCAGCACCAGTACTTTCGGGGATGAGCAGTTCTTC. Its protein product is CASTSTFGDEQFF.

Worth noting for this clonotype: A single base separates this from a much larger clone, so it may be a read error. This chain links TRBV30 with TRBJ2-2; D uncertain. This CDR3 spans 14 amino acids. The germline gives CDR1 GTSNPN, CDR2 SVGIG (reference sequence). V lost 3 bases to trimming and J lost 1 base, with 9 bases between them. The CDR3 spells CAWRGRMNTGELFF. The CDR3 nucleotides read TGTGCCTGGAGGGGAAGGATGAACACCGGGGAGCTGTTTTTT.

This clonotype was observed many times. The chain combines TRBV3-1 with TRBJ2-7; TRBD1 or TRBD2 may be the D gene (6 bases each). CDR1 and CDR2 (germline): LGHDT, YNNKEL (reference sequence). Trimming removed 1 base at V and 0 bases at J, with 13 bases between. This CDR3 spans 16 amino acids. The CDR3 nucleotides read TGTGCCAGCAGCCAAGGTACGGGGGCCGCCTCCTACGAGCAGTACTTC. As protein: CASSQGTGAASYEQYF.

The chain couples TRBV7-3 to TRBJ2-2, with D perhaps TRBD2 (5 bases). Germline loops: CDR1 SGHTA, CDR2 FQGTGA. Trimming cost V 5 bases and J 3 bases, with 19 bases left between them. The CDR3 length is 17 residues. CDR3 in amino acids: CASSPTTWGVDTGELFF. The DNA of the CDR3 is TGTGCCAGCAGCCCCACTACCTGGGGAGTAGACACCGGGGAGCTGTTTTTT.

V usage is TRBV28 and J usage is TRBJ1-6; 8 bases agree with TRBD1. Trimming took 3 bases from V and 9 from J; bases not matched to a gene: 7. The CDR3 is made up of 15 amino acids. Germline V gives CDR1 MDHEN, CDR2 SYDVKM. CDR3 nucleotides: TGTGCCAGCAGTTTGCCGGGACAGGTAGGTTCACCCCTCCACTTT. Translating gives CASSLPGQVGSPLHF.

Points on this clonotype: Given the absence of the conserved phenylalanine or tryptophan at the CDR3 end, a read error is likely. J is TRBJ1-1 and V is TRBV7-3, with 8 bases that match TRBD1. V dropped 6 bases and J dropped 1; count of bases not matched to a gene: 7. Germline V gene data show CDR1 as SGHTA and CDR2 as FQGTGA. This CDR3 region has 15 residues. Here the CDR3 DNA reads TGTGCCAGCAGTGGATCAGGGGGCCCGAACACTGAAGCTTTCTCT. Translating gives CASSGSGGPNTEAFS.